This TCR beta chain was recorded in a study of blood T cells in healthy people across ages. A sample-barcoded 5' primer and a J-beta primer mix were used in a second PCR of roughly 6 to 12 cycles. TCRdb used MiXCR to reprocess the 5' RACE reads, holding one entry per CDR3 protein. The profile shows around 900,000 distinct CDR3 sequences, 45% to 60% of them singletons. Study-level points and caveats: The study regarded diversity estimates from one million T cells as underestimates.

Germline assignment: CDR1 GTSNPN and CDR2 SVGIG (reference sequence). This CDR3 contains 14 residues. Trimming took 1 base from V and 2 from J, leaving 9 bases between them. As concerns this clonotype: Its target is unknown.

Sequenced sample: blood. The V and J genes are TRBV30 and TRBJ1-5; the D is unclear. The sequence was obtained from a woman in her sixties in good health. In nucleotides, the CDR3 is TGTGCCTGGAGTGAAGGACGCGGCAATCAGCCCCAGCATTTT. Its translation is CAWSEGRGNQPQHF.